A few counts support the clone carrying this T cell receptor (beta chain). Using unique molecular identifiers, the investigators prepared the TCRbeta library. Using its own MiXCR run on the PCR reads, TCRdb lists one record per CDR3 protein. The data contain hundreds of thousands of distinct CDR3 sequences, 16% of them singletons. The data are from a study of T-cell reconstitution after alpha-beta-depleted transplantation in children. This CDR3 has 15 residues. Trimming pared 4 bases from V and 8 bases from J, leaving 20 bases between. The gene calls are TRBV12-3 or TRBV12-4 and TRBJ1-1, with a tentative D call TRBD1 (6 bases). The sequence came from a human donor who donated a stem cell graft to a child with acute myeloid leukemia. The specimen comprised PBMCs from the stem cell graft donor, sampled from the stem cell graft. CDR3 amino acids: CASSSQGSWTPEAFF. The CDR3 DNA reads TGTGCCAGCAGTTCGCAGGGGAGCTGGACCCCCGAAGCTTTCTTT.